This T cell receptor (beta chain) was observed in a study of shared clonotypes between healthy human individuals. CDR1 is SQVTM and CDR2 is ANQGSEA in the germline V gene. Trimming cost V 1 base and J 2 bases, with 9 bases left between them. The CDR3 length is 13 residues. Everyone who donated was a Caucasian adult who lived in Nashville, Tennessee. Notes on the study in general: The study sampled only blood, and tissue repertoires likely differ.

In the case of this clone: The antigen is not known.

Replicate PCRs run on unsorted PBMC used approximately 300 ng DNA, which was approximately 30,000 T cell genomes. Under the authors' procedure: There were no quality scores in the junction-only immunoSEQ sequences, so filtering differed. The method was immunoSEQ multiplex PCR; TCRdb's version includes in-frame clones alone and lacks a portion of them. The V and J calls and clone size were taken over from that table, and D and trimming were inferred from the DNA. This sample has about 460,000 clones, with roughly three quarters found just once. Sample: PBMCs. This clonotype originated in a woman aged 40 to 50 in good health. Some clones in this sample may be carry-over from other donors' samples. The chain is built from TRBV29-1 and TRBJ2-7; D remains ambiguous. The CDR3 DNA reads TGCAGCGTTGAAGTAGGGCAGGCCTACGAGCAGTACTTC. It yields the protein CSVEVGQAYEQYF.